Listed here are 18 T cell receptor beta chains from one sample, sequenced in a study of vaccination and CD4 T cells after COVID-19. Noted treatment: roughly 11-day PBMC culture with coronavirus spike peptide pools or control peptides (ViraFEST assay). Their antigens remain unidentified. Sequenced with the Oncomine TCR Beta short-read assay was DNA taken from cultured CD4+ T cells. TCRdb used MiXCR to reprocess the PCR reads, holding one entry per CDR3 protein. Here the sample spans more than 20,000 distinct CDR3 sequences, approximately 57% being singletons. The sample consisted of CD4+ T cells from blood, cultured in vitro, taken after SARS-CoV-2 vaccination. These receptor sequences come from a human donor who received a COVID-19 vaccine.

The rearrangement uses TRBV19 and TRBJ2-7, with TRBD2 matching over 11 bases. The V and J ends lost 8 bases and 0 bases, in that order; junction bases with no gene match: 6. The CDR3 loop spans 15 amino acids. Germline V lookup: CDR1 LNHDA, CDR2 SQIVND (reference sequence). CDR3 sequence reads: CASSILAGDSYEQYF. DNA for the CDR3: TGTGCCAGTTCGATACTAGCGGGGGACTCCTACGAGCAGTACTTC.

This clonotype was seen a handful of times. The chain is built from TRBV24-1 and TRBJ2-5; tentative D call: TRBD1 (6 bases). This CDR3 spans 12 amino acids. V lost 4 bases and J lost 4, with 6 bases in between. The V gene's germline CDR1 is KGHDR and CDR2 SFDVKD. The CDR3 DNA sequence: TGTGCCACCAGTGAGGACAGAGAGACCCAGTACTTC. The encoded protein is CATSEDRETQYF.

The chain is built from TRBV20-1 and TRBJ1-1; maybe TRBD1 (5 bases). This CDR3 comprises 13 residues. V lost 0 bases to trimming and J lost 5 bases, with 10 bases between them. Germline CDR1 is DFQATT and CDR2 is SNEGSKA (reference sequence). CDR3: CSARDRAGTEAFF. The CDR3 DNA is TGCAGTGCTAGAGACAGGGCTGGAACTGAAGCTTTCTTT.

This chain connects TRBV20-1 to TRBJ1-2, with D possibly matching TRBD1 (6 bases). Trimming stripped 3 bases from V and 5 bases from J, with 19 bases between. CDR3 length equals 15 residues. The V gene's germline CDR1 is DFQATT and CDR2 SNEGSKA (reference sequence). For the CDR3, the DNA is TGCAGTGCTAGCTGGGGGGGCAGGGCCGATTATGGCTACACCTTC. Its translation: CSASWGGRADYGYTF.

The rearrangement links TRBV7-9 to TRBJ2-1; TRBD2 agrees at 11 bases. This CDR3 comprises 16 residues. J was trimmed by 7 bases and V by 1 base; bases with no gene match: 6. The germline V gene encodes CDR1 SEHNR and CDR2 FQNEAQ (reference sequence). The CDR3 DNA reads TGTGCCAGCAGCTTAGTAGCGGGGGGGCCAGGGAATGAGCAGTTCTTC. Translation gives CASSLVAGGPGNEQFF.

This chain connects TRBV6-5 to TRBJ1-2; 7 bases fit TRBD1. Losses at the gene ends were 2 bases for V and 2 bases for J; bases not matched to a gene: 11. CDR1 and CDR2 (germline): MNHEY, SVGAGI. The CDR3 consists of 17 residues. As DNA, the CDR3 is TGTGCCAGCAGTTACGGTGGGACAGCTATCCGAAACTATGGCTACACCTTC. It codes for CASSYGGTAIRNYGYTF.

This chain joins TRBV2 and TRBJ1-2; tentatively, D is TRBD1 (5 bases). The CDR3 extends over 13 amino acids. The germline V gene has CDR1 SNHLY and CDR2 FYNNEI. Trimming removed 7 bases at V and 5 bases at J, with 14 bases between. The CDR3 reads CASTQGEEYGYTF. For the CDR3, the DNA is TGTGCCAGCACCCAAGGGGAAGAATATGGCTACACCTTC.

This chain joins TRBV7-8 and TRBJ1-1; D gene ambiguous. Germline values: CDR1 SGHVS, CDR2 FQNEAQ. Deletions cut 0 bases from V and 4 bases from J, with 12 bases between. The CDR3 is 15 residues long. Here the CDR3 DNA reads TGTGCCAGCAGCTTAGCGCGGCAGCCGGGCACTGAAGCTTTCTTT. It codes for CASSLARQPGTEAFF. The complete variable domain, with remaining parts taken from reference TRBV7-8 and TRBJ1-1, reads GAGVSQSPRYKVAKRGQDVALRCDPISGHVSLFWYQQALGQGPEFLTYFQNEAQLDKSGLPSDRFFAERPEGSVSTLKIQRTQQEDSAVYLCASSLARQPGTEAFFGQGTRLTVV.

This clonotype was recorded once. This chain uses TRBV19 with TRBJ1-2; 7 positions agree with TRBD1. The V and J ends lost 6 bases and 5 bases, in that order; junction bases with no gene match: 3. The germline V gene encodes CDR1 LNHDA and CDR2 SQIVND (reference sequence). The CDR3 is made up of 12 amino acids. In DNA form, the CDR3 reads TGTGCCAGTAGGGGACAGTCTTATGGCTACACCTTC. It translates to CASRGQSYGYTF.

This chain uses TRBV20-1 with TRBJ1-2, with unresolved D. The CDR3 contains 16 residues. Between the trimmed V and J ends, which lost 1 base and 4 bases, there was a span of 19 bases. Looked up from germline, CDR1 is DFQATT and CDR2 is SNEGSKA (reference sequence). The CDR3 DNA follows: TGCAGTGCTAGAGGACACGCCGGGAGCCTAAGCTATGGCTACACCTTC. This gives the protein CSARGHAGSLSYGYTF.

The J gene is TRBJ1-5, the V gene TRBV18, with D possibly being TRBD1 (6 bases). Germline CDR1 KGHSH, CDR2 LQKENI. Between the trimmed V and J ends, which lost 1 base and 7 bases, there was a span of 11 bases. The CDR3 runs 14 residues. The CDR3 here is CASSPRGAGQPQHF. DNA for the CDR3: TGTGCCAGCTCACCACGGGGGGCTGGACAGCCCCAGCATTTT.

This clonotype was counted a few times. The V call is TRBV20-1, the J call TRBJ1-6, with D possibly matching TRBD1 (5 bases). Trimming cost V 1 base and J 7 bases, with 14 bases left between them. Germline assignment: CDR1 DFQATT and CDR2 SNEGSKA (reference sequence). This CDR3 is 15 amino acids long. The CDR3 region is CSARGPGVGNSPLHF. CDR3 in DNA: TGCAGTGCTAGAGGCCCGGGGGTCGGCAATTCACCCCTCCACTTT.

This chain connects TRBV6-1 to TRBJ2-7; 8 bases align to TRBD1. The ends lost 2 bases at V and 7 bases at J; junction bases unmatched: 4. Germline V CDR1 and CDR2: MNHNS, SASEGT. The CDR3 covers 13 residues. In DNA, the CDR3 is TGTGCCAGCAGTGAAACAGGGGGACCTGAGCAGTACTTC. Translated, it gives CASSETGGPEQYF.

This clonotype occurred once. The chain joins TRBV5-1 to TRBJ2-3, with 11 bases identical to TRBD2. V was pared by 3 bases and J by 1 base, with 7 bases of the junction left unmatched. There are 17 residues in the CDR3. Looked up from germline, CDR1 is SGHRS and CDR2 is YFSETQ. CDR3 protein: CASSSLLAGAGTDTQYF. Written as DNA, the CDR3 is TGCGCCAGCAGCTCACTACTAGCGGGGGCCGGCACAGATACGCAGTATTTT.

The rearrangement joins TRBV5-3 to TRBJ1-2; weak D call: TRBD1 (5 bases). TRBV5-3 is an ORF, with its function uncertain. The V end lost 8 bases, the J end lost 4 bases, and 18 bases lay between the germline ends. The CDR3 has 14 amino acids. CDR3: CASSGQGLGYGYTF. CDR3 nucleotide sequence: TGTGCCAGCAGTGGGCAGGGATTAGGCTATGGCTACACCTTC.

The V and J genes are TRBV7-3 and TRBJ1-1; D possibly corresponds to TRBD1 (5 bases). Germline V CDR1 and CDR2: SGHTA, FQGTGA. This CDR3 contains 16 residues. The ends were cut back, 0 bases at V and 7 bases at J, with 18 bases in the middle. Here the CDR3 reads CASSLTGGVEGDEAFF. The CDR3 DNA reads as TGTGCCAGCAGCTTAACGGGGGGGGTCGAGGGAGATGAAGCTTTCTTT.

This rearrangement joins TRBV2 to TRBJ1-2; D possibly corresponds to TRBD1 (5 bases). Trimming took off 6 bases at V and 4 bases at J, with 15 bases between the two ends. The germline CDR1 and CDR2 sequences are SNHLY and FYNNEI. The CDR3 loop spans 14 amino acids. The CDR3 region has the DNA TGTGCCAGCAGCAACCCCGGGACGCTCTATGGCTACACCTTC. It specifies CASSNPGTLYGYTF.

The sample holds one count of this clonotype. The genes are TRBV12-3 or TRBV12-4 and TRBJ1-2, with TRBD1 matching over 8 bases. The CDR3 has 14 residues. With 3 bases clipped from V and 2 bases from J, the junction kept 2 bases outside the gene matches. The CDR3 nucleotides are TGTGCCAGCAGTTTGGGACAGGCAAACTATGGCTACACCTTC. It yields the protein CASSLGQANYGYTF.